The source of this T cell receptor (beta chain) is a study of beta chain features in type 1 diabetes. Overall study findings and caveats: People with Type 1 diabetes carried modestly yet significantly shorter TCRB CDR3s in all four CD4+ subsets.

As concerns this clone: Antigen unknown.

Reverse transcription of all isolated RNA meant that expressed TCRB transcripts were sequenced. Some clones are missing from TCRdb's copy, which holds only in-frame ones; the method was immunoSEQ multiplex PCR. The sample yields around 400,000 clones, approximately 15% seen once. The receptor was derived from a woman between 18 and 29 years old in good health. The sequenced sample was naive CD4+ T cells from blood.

CDR3 coding DNA: TGTGCCAGCTCACCGAGGGACAGGAGCCCTGAAAACTATGGCTACACCTTC. Translated, it gives CASSPRDRSPENYGYTF. The rearrangement joins TRBV18 to TRBJ1-2; 8 nucleotides agree with TRBD1. V lost 3 bases, J lost 2 bases, and 11 bases stayed unmatched. CDR1 is KGHSH, CDR2 LQKENI, per germline. The CDR3 runs to 17 residues.